The 3 T cell receptor beta chains reported below all come from one sample, sequenced in a study of T cell responses to AZD1222 COVID-19 vaccine. Libraries were prepared by immunoSEQ multiplex PCR; TCRdb keeps only in-frame clonotypes and omits some of them. The sample has approximately 160,000 clones; 90% are singletons. The source was peripheral blood, collected on day 0 of AZD1222 vaccination. The receptors were gathered from an adult in good health.

The chain uses TRBV5-8 and TRBJ1-2, with D maybe TRBD1 (5 bases). The V end was cut by 4 bases, the J end by 4 bases, with 23 bases between. The CDR3 loop spans 17 amino acids. Looked up from germline, CDR1 is SGHTS and CDR2 is YDEGEE. This CDR3 reads CASSQRQKRDFGYGYTF. DNA of the CDR3: TGTGCCAGCAGCCAACGACAGAAAAGGGATTTCGGCTATGGCTACACCTTC.

The rearrangement joins TRBV5-4 to TRBJ1-1, with a weak D call TRBD1 (5 bases). In germline, CDR1 is SGHNT, CDR2 YYREEE (reference sequence). V was trimmed by 4 bases and J by 1 base, leaving 8 bases between them. The CDR3 has 13 amino acids. In DNA, the CDR3 is TGTGCCAGCAGCATTGACAGGAACACTGAAGCTTTCTTT. Encoded protein: CASSIDRNTEAFF.

The chain recombines TRBV9 with TRBJ1-3; D not certain. Per the germline V gene, CDR1 is SGDLS and CDR2 is YYNGEE. The CDR3 extends over 15 amino acids. V dropped 2 bases and J dropped 4 bases, with 13 bases sitting between them. CDR3 protein: CASSVDTAAGNTIYF. The CDR3 nucleotides read TGTGCCAGCAGCGTTGACACGGCTGCGGGAAACACCATATATTTT.